This entry lists 22 T cell receptor beta chains sequenced from one sample in a study of T cell responses to AZD1222 COVID-19 vaccine. Libraries were prepared by immunoSEQ multiplex PCR; TCRdb keeps only in-frame clonotypes and omits some of them. The data contain under 140,000 clones, around nine tenths of them seen just once; the ten biggest clones take up approximately 3.5%. The specimen comprised peripheral blood, sampled on day 0 of AZD1222 vaccination. These receptors all come from an adult in good health.

The chain joins TRBV11-3 to TRBJ2-1; 10 bases are shared with TRBD2. CDR1 SGHNT and CDR2 YENEEA come from the germline V gene. The CDR3 totals 16 residues. V was clipped by 5 bases and J by 4 bases; unmatched bases: 8. The CDR3 here is CASSPVSGGEYNEQFF. Here the CDR3 DNA reads TGTGCCAGCAGCCCCGTCAGCGGGGGGGAATACAATGAGCAGTTCTTC.

The chain couples TRBV7-3 to TRBJ2-2, with a possible D match to TRBD2 (6 bases). Germline CDR1 SGHTA, CDR2 FQGTGA. CDR3 length: 16 residues. Trimming stripped 5 bases from V and 5 bases from J, with 18 bases between. The CDR3 sequence is CASSPTSSGETGELFF. CDR3 nucleotides: TGTGCCAGCAGCCCCACGAGCTCGGGGGAGACCGGGGAGCTGTTTTTT.

The chain has TRBV6-2 or TRBV6-3 and TRBJ2-2; D possibly corresponds to TRBD2 (6 bases). Germline lookup yields CDR1 MNHEY and CDR2 SVGEGT. V dropped 4 bases and J dropped 0 bases, with 15 bases sitting between them. This CDR3 comprises 17 residues. The CDR3 coding sequence is TGTGCCAGCAGTTCGGCGGGGCGTCAAGCGAACACCGGGGAGCTGTTTTTT. Its protein product is CASSSAGRQANTGELFF.

V usage is TRBV4-1 and J usage is TRBJ1-5; no definite D call. This CDR3 region has 13 residues. CDR1 is MGHRA, CDR2 YSYEKL, per germline. V was pared by 3 bases and J by 6 bases, with 9 bases between. The CDR3 bases are TGCGCCAGCAGCCACGGATGGAGTCAGCCCCAGCATTTT. Translated: CASSHGWSQPQHF.

V and J are TRBV3-1 (or the pseudogene TRBV3-2) and TRBJ2-1; D call uncertain. This CDR3 has 12 amino acids. Germline CDR1 LGHDT, CDR2 YNNKEL (reference sequence). The V end was cut by 3 bases, the J end by 8 bases, with 8 bases between. CDR3 sequence reads: CASSQFVDEQFF. The DNA of the CDR3 is TGTGCCAGCAGCCAGTTTGTGGATGAGCAGTTCTTC.

The V gene is TRBV3-1 (or the pseudogene TRBV3-2), the J gene TRBJ2-7; maybe TRBD2 (6 bases). The V gene's germline CDR1 is LGHDT and CDR2 YNNKEL (reference sequence). The CDR3 runs to 16 residues. V lost 1 base and J lost 1, with 14 bases in between. In DNA, the CDR3 is TGTGCCAGCAGCCAAGGGTCCTCGACTAGATCCTACGAGCAGTACTTC. Translation gives CASSQGSSTRSYEQYF.

V is TRBV5-6 and J is TRBJ1-5; D is undetermined. This CDR3 is built from 18 residues. Per germline, CDR1 SGHDT and CDR2 YYEEEE. The V and J ends lost 4 bases and 4 bases respectively, with 24 bases between them. This chain's CDR3 is CASSPAPGYVEGNQPQHF. The DNA for the CDR3 is TGTGCCAGCAGCCCCGCCCCTGGATACGTGGAAGGGAATCAGCCCCAGCATTTT.

The chain couples TRBV5-6 to TRBJ2-1; 7 bases agree with TRBD2. The CDR3 runs to 16 residues. In germline, CDR1 is SGHDT, CDR2 YYEEEE. V gave up 2 bases and J gave up 5 bases; unmatched junction bases: 10. The chain's CDR3 is CASSFLGLTHDNEQFF. In nucleotides, the CDR3 is TGTGCCAGCAGCTTCCTGGGACTAACACACGACAATGAGCAGTTCTTC.

This sequence joins TRBV18 and TRBJ2-7; 8 bases line up with TRBD2. V dropped 3 bases and J dropped 3; count of bases not matched to a gene: 1. The CDR3 extends over 13 amino acids. The V gene's germline CDR1 is KGHSH and CDR2 LQKENI. CDR3 bases: TGTGCCAGCTCACCGACTAGCGACTACGAGCAGTACTTC. Amino acid sequence: CASSPTSDYEQYF.

J is TRBJ2-1 and V is TRBV6-2 or TRBV6-3, with 10 bases matching TRBD1. CDR1 is MNHEY, CDR2 SVGEGT, per germline. This CDR3 region has 16 residues. Unmatched junction bases numbered 10, after V lost 5 bases and J lost 6 bases. CDR3 in amino acids: CASSRSGTGVFNEQFF. CDR3 coding DNA: TGTGCCAGCAGTCGCTCCGGGACAGGGGTGTTCAATGAGCAGTTCTTC.

This sequence joins TRBV5-6 and TRBJ1-2; TRBD1 agrees at 10 bases. CDR3 length: 14 amino acids. CDR1 SGHDT and CDR2 YYEEEE come from the germline V gene. V shed 7 bases, J shed 8 bases, and the junction held 11 bases outside the gene matches. CDR3 residues: CASRFLTGGDGYTF. Here the CDR3 DNA reads TGTGCCAGCCGTTTCTTGACAGGGGGCGACGGCTACACCTTC.

The CDR3 DNA reads TGTGCCAGCAGCCCTACTACCGGGACACAGCAGTTCTTC. As protein: CASSPTTGTQQFF. The chain links TRBV14 to TRBJ2-1; a possible D gene is TRBD1 (6 bases). Germline V gene data show CDR1 as SGHDN and CDR2 as FVKESK. CDR3 length equals 13 residues. V gave up 4 bases and J gave up 11 bases, with 15 bases separating them.

The V gene is TRBV2, the J gene TRBJ1-1; D uncertain. Trimming took off 7 bases at V and 4 bases at J, with 16 bases between the two ends. Germline CDR1 reads SNHLY; CDR2 reads FYNNEI. The CDR3 is 14 amino acids. The CDR3 DNA sequence: TGTGCCAGCACGGGGAGGGAGGTCGGCACTGAAGCTTTCTTT. This encodes CASTGREVGTEAFF.

The chain employs TRBV27 and TRBJ2-3, with 12 bases fitting TRBD2. After removal of 6 bases from V and 8 bases from J, the junction contained 12 bases not matched to a gene. Germline CDR1 MNHEY, CDR2 SMNVEV (reference sequence). The CDR3 contains 16 residues. As DNA, the CDR3 is TGTGCCAGCAGCCCAGCTAGCGGGAGGGCCGAGGGTACGCAGTATTTT. It specifies CASSPASGRAEGTQYF.

The chain couples TRBV19 to TRBJ1-1; tentatively, D is TRBD1 (5 bases). Germline V lookup: CDR1 LNHDA, CDR2 SQIVND (reference sequence). The V end lost 7 bases, the J end lost 1 base, and 10 bases lay between the germline ends. This CDR3 has 13 amino acids. The CDR3 DNA sequence: TGTGCCAGTATTCCAGGGAGGAACACTGAAGCTTTCTTT. It encodes CASIPGRNTEAFF.

CDR3 loop: CARPEGGAYSPLHF. CDR3 in DNA: TGTGCCAGGCCGGAGGGCGGGGCTTATTCACCCCTCCACTTT. The V and J genes are TRBV19 and TRBJ1-6; maybe TRBD1 (5 bases). This CDR3 comprises 14 residues. Germline V gene lookup returns CDR1 LNHDA and CDR2 SQIVND (reference sequence). Trimming took off 9 bases at V and 8 bases at J, with 17 bases between the two ends.

The chain has TRBV6-1 and TRBJ1-1, with D unresolved. V was cut by 1 base and J by 7 bases, with 10 bases left in between. Looked up from germline, CDR1 is MNHNS and CDR2 is SASEGT. CDR3 length equals 13 residues. The CDR3 DNA follows: TGTGCCAGCAGTGAAGTAGGGCCCAATGAAGCTTTCTTT. The encoded protein is CASSEVGPNEAFF.

V usage is TRBV6-5 and J usage is TRBJ2-1, with 11 bases matching TRBD1. Trimming at V came to 10 bases and at J to 14 bases, leaving 16 bases not matched to a gene. There are 14 residues in the CDR3. CDR1 MNHEY and CDR2 SVGAGI come from the germline V gene. The CDR3 DNA reads as TGTGCCACCTACCGGACAGGGGGCCTAGTCGGCGAGTTCTTC. This gives the protein CATYRTGGLVGEFF.

V is TRBV30 and J is TRBJ2-2; weak D call: TRBD1 (5 bases). Trimming cost V 1 base and J 4 bases, with 13 bases left between them. The CDR3 sequence is 15 residues long. Germline CDR1 reads GTSNPN; CDR2 reads SVGIG (reference sequence). Written as DNA, the CDR3 is TGTGCCTGGAGTGAGATCCAGGGTGTCACCGGGGAGCTGTTTTTT. It codes for CAWSEIQGVTGELFF.

The chain has TRBV6-1 and TRBJ2-7; 9 bases align to TRBD1. Looked up from germline, CDR1 is MNHNS and CDR2 is SASEGT. The CDR3 is made up of 14 amino acids. V shed 3 bases and J 6 bases; nucleotides not matched to a gene: 6. The CDR3 DNA reads TGTGCCAGCAGTGAGAGGACAGGGGCGGGCGAGCAGTACTTC. Protein product: CASSERTGAGEQYF.

The CDR3 protein is CASTFSGANVLTF. CDR3 nucleotides: TGTGCCAGCACCTTCTCTGGGGCCAACGTCCTGACTTTC. V usage is TRBV18 and J usage is TRBJ2-6; D not resolved. The germline V gene has CDR1 KGHSH and CDR2 LQKENI. V shed 8 bases and J shed 0 bases, with 5 bases lying between them. This CDR3 has 13 residues.

This chain uses TRBV7-2 with TRBJ1-1, with 9 bases that match TRBD1. V lost 5 bases to trimming and J lost 7 bases; unmatched junction nucleotides: 17. This CDR3 has 17 residues. From germline, CDR1 is SGHTA and CDR2 FQGNSA. CDR3 bases: TGTGCCAGCAGCCCTAGAGGGACAGGGCGGGCAGTCTATGAAGCTTTCTTT. It codes for CASSPRGTGRAVYEAFF.